One and the same sample provided the 26 T cell receptor beta chains below, sequenced in a study of T cell clonality in common variable immunodeficiency. Generated by immunoSEQ multiplex PCR, the TCRdb table keeps only in-frame clones and is missing some. The record shows 45,000 to 55,000 clones for this sample, with no singletons present. Sequencing was performed on peripheral blood mononuclear cells. The receptor source for this set is a person between 18 and 70 years old in good health.

Many counts were recorded for this clone. The CDR3 end falls 3 residues outside the read, so it is completed with the germline J gene. The chain uses TRBV28 and TRBJ1-6; D remains unclear. Germline CDR1 reads MDHEN; CDR2 reads SYDVKM. This CDR3 has 16 residues. With 3 bases removed from V and 5 bases from J, the gap between germline ends came to 14 bases. CDR3 bases read: TGTGCCAGCAGTTTTATAAGAGACTGGGATAATTCACCC. Its translation is CASSFIRDWDNSP. From start to end, the CDR3 is CASSFIRDWDNSPLHF.

This clone appeared many times. Read data end 3 residues before the CDR3 end; the end is taken from the germline J gene. The rearrangement uses TRBV19 and TRBJ2-1; 10 bases are shared with TRBD2. Germline V CDR1 and CDR2: LNHDA, SQIVND (reference sequence). The length of the CDR3 is 16 residues. Trimming removed 0 bases from V and 4 bases from J; junction bases left unmatched: 3. The CDR3 sequence is CASSIEAGGRYNEQFF. CDR3 bases read: TGTGCCAGTAGTATAGAAGCGGGAGGGAGATACAATGAG.

A remark on this clone: The read ends 3 residues early relative to the CDR3; the germline J gene fills the gap. The chain carries TRBV5-1 and TRBJ1-3; D is unresolved. Per the germline V gene, CDR1 is SGHRS and CDR2 is YFSETQ. The CDR3 totals 16 residues. V was cut by 0 bases and J by 4 bases, with 14 bases left in between. CDR3 sequence reads: CASSLESGVGGNTIYF. Partial CDR3 DNA: TGCGCCAGCAGCTTGGAGAGCGGGGTGGGAGGAAACACC. The whole variable domain, remainder taken from reference TRBV5-1 and TRBJ1-3, is KAGVTQTPRYLIKTRGQQVTLSCSPISGHRSVSWYQQTPGQGLQFLFEYFSETQRNKGNFPGRFSGRQFSNSRSEMNVSTLELGDSALYLCASSLESGVGGNTIYFGEGSWLTVV.

This clone was seen repeatedly, ten times or more. From the germline J gene comes the end of the CDR3, since the read stops 3 residues before it. V usage is TRBV20-1 and J usage is TRBJ2-3, with a weak D call TRBD1 (6 bases). Germline CDR1 reads DFQATT; CDR2 reads SNEGSKA (reference sequence). The CDR3 covers 14 residues. The V gene lost 0 bases and the J gene lost 4 bases, with 11 bases spanning the gap. The covered CDR3 bases are TGCAGTGCTAGAGATCCAACAGGGTCAGATACG. Translated, it gives CSARDPTGSDT. From start to end, the CDR3 is CSARDPTGSDTQYF.

This clone was recorded at least ten times. The read terminates 3 residues before the CDR3 end, so the remaining end is supplied by the germline J gene. V gene TRBV6-1 combines with J gene TRBJ1-4, with D unresolved. In germline, CDR1 is MNHNS, CDR2 SASEGT. The CDR3 covers 17 residues. Deletions cut 0 bases from V and 3 bases from J, with 14 bases between. The part of the CDR3 DNA that was read is TGTGCCAGCAGTGAAGCGGCGGCACAATTCCCTAATGAAAAA. Translating gives CASSEAAAQFPNEK. The whole CDR3 reads CASSEAAAQFPNEKLFF.

This clone has a count of ten or more. CDR3 residues: CASSLVEGDYGYTF. CDR3 DNA, as far as it was read: TGTGCCAGCAGCTTAGTCGAGGGTGACTATGGC. The V gene is TRBV7-2, the J gene TRBJ1-2; D is undetermined. Read coverage stops 3 residues before the CDR3 terminus; the germline J gene supplies the remainder. Trimming cost V 1 base and J 3 bases, with 9 bases left between them. CDR1 is SGHTA and CDR2 is FQGNSA in the germline V gene. This CDR3 comprises 14 residues.

The table lists this clone with many counts. The read halts 3 residues ahead of the CDR3 end, with the missing end drawn from the germline J gene. The chain carries TRBV7-6 and TRBJ2-2; D not resolved. The CDR3 has 12 amino acids. Germline CDR1 is SGHVS and CDR2 is FNYEAQ. V was shortened by 4 bases and J by 2 bases, with 2 bases between the two germline ends. The CDR3 reads CASSSNTGELFF. CDR3 bases read: TGTGCCAGCAGCTCTAACACCGGGGAG.

This clone was recorded many times. The CDR3 end is not reached by the read, which stops 3 residues before it; the germline J gene fills it in. The chain carries TRBV20-1 and TRBJ1-1, with 7 bases that match TRBD1. Germline trimming cut 6 bases from V and 5 bases from J; bases unmatched to any gene: 9. Germline V CDR1 and CDR2: DFQATT, SNEGSKA (reference sequence). The CDR3 length is 13 residues. Partial CDR3 DNA: TGCAGTGCGCAAGCGACAGGGACGACTGAA. Translation gives CSAQATGTTE. Given in full, the CDR3 is CSAQATGTTEAFF.

Regarding this clone: The read halts 3 residues ahead of the CDR3 end, with the missing end drawn from the germline J gene. The V and J genes are TRBV7-2 and TRBJ2-2, with 8 bases fitting TRBD1. Germline CDR1 reads SGHTA; CDR2 reads FQGNSA. The CDR3 loop spans 16 amino acids. Germline trimming cut 0 bases from V and 4 bases from J; bases unmatched to any gene: 4. CDR3 protein: CASSLAGQGGTGELFF. The part of the CDR3 DNA that was read is TGTGCCAGCAGCTTAGCAGGACAGGGCGGCACCGGGGAG. The variable domain in full, completed from reference TRBV7-2 and TRBJ2-2, reads GAGVSQSPSNKVTEKGKDVELRCDPISGHTALYWYRQSLGQGLEFLIYFQGNSAPDKSGLPSDRFSAERTGGSVSTLTIQRTQQEDSAVYLCASSLAGQGGTGELFFGEGSRLTVL.

This clone was recorded at least ten times. From the germline J gene comes the end of the CDR3, since the read stops 3 residues before it. This chain uses TRBV5-1 with TRBJ1-2; D perhaps matches TRBD1 (5 bases). The germline CDR1 and CDR2 sequences are SGHRS and YFSETQ. V lost 2 bases to trimming and J lost 4 bases, with 15 bases between them. The length of the CDR3 is 15 residues. CDR3 protein: CASSLGTTSGYGYTF. The sequenced part of the CDR3 DNA is TGCGCCAGCAGCTTAGGGACTACATCTGGCTATGGC.

This clone was found many times. CDR3 sequence: CSAREAGQNIQYF. The sequenced part of the CDR3 DNA is TGCAGTGCTAGAGAGGCGGGCCAAAACATT. The chain recombines TRBV20-1 with TRBJ2-4, with a weak D call TRBD2 (5 bases). The missing CDR3 end, 3 residues past where the read stops, is filled in from the germline J gene. Germline V gene sequence: CDR1 DFQATT, CDR2 SNEGSKA (reference sequence). CDR3 size: 13 residues. The V and J ends lost 0 bases and 5 bases respectively, with 8 bases between them.

This clone was detected many times. The read terminates 3 residues ahead of where the CDR3 ends, so the germline J gene completes it. The J gene is TRBJ2-1, the V gene TRBV20-1; TRBD2 agrees at 7 bases. The CDR3 sequence is 14 residues long. CDR1 DFQATT and CDR2 SNEGSKA come from the germline V gene (reference sequence). Trimming at V came to 2 bases and at J to 9 bases, leaving 10 bases not matched to a gene. The CDR3 reads CSARRSGGGSEQFF. Incomplete CDR3 DNA: TGCAGTGCTAGAAGGAGTGGGGGGGGGAGTGAG.

This clone was seen ten or more times. The read finishes 3 residues shy of the CDR3 end, and the germline J gene is used to complete it. The V call is TRBV20-1, the J call TRBJ2-1; D not certain. The CDR3 totals 12 residues. Germline V gene data show CDR1 as DFQATT and CDR2 as SNEGSKA (reference sequence). V gave up 3 bases and J gave up 3 bases, with 6 bases separating them. CDR3 protein: CSASPLYNEQFF. The sequenced part of the CDR3 DNA is TGCAGTGCTAGTCCCCTCTACAATGAG.

There are many counts of this clone. The read terminates 3 residues ahead of where the CDR3 ends, so the germline J gene completes it. The V and J genes are TRBV6-4 and TRBJ1-6; D gene unclear. The CDR3 runs to 13 residues. Germline V CDR1 and CDR2: MRHNA, SNTAGT. With 3 bases removed from V and 6 bases from J, the gap between germline ends came to 6 bases. This CDR3 reads CASSDRGNSPLHF. CDR3 DNA, as far as it was read: TGTGCCAGCAGTGATCGGGGTAATTCACCC.

There are many counts of this clone. Read sequence stops 3 residues before the CDR3 end, and the germline J gene provides the missing end. This sequence joins TRBV20-1 and TRBJ1-3; D may be TRBD1 (6 bases). The CDR3 sequence is 13 residues long. V lost 6 bases and J lost 5, with 14 bases in between. CDR1 is DFQATT, CDR2 SNEGSKA, per germline (reference sequence). The part of the CDR3 DNA that was read is TGCAGTGCCAAGCAACAGGGTAGAAACACC. This codes for CSAKQQGRNT. The CDR3 reads in full as CSAKQQGRNTIYF.

This clone was observed many times. The CDR3 end lies 3 residues beyond the end of the read and is filled in from the germline J gene. This sequence joins TRBV18 and TRBJ2-2, with D possibly matching TRBD1 (6 bases). The CDR3 extends over 17 amino acids. Germline V gene lookup returns CDR1 KGHSH and CDR2 LQKENI. Trimming took 5 bases from V and 5 from J, leaving 21 bases between them. The CDR3 DNA, read in part, is TGTGCCAGCTCAAGCCGGACAGAGAGCTCGGGGACCGGGGAG. Protein sequence: CASSSRTESSGTGE. The entire CDR3 is CASSSRTESSGTGELFF.

This clone was recorded at least ten times. The read falls 3 residues short of the CDR3 end, and the missing part is taken from the germline J gene. V is TRBV29-1 and J is TRBJ2-3; possible D gene TRBD1, 6 bases. Germline CDR1 and CDR2: SQVTM and ANQGSEA. V was clipped by 7 bases and J by 3 bases, with 14 bases between them. This CDR3 is built from 13 residues. The CDR3 DNA, read in part, is TGCAGCGAACGTATAGGGGGTACAGATACG. Encoded protein: CSERIGGTDT. The complete CDR3 protein is CSERIGGTDTQYF.

This clone has a count of ten or more. The read terminates 3 residues ahead of where the CDR3 ends, so the germline J gene completes it. The chain joins TRBV19 to TRBJ1-5, with D hard to call. The CDR3 extends over 16 amino acids. Germline CDR1 reads LNHDA; CDR2 reads SQIVND (reference sequence). V dropped 7 bases and J dropped 6 bases, with 22 bases sitting between them. CDR3 bases read: TGTGCCAGTAACATACGGGGTGCGGGCAAGGGTCAGCCC. Translation gives CASNIRGAGKGQP. The full CDR3 is CASNIRGAGKGQPQHF.

The sample holds many counts of this clone. The missing CDR3 end, 3 residues past where the read stops, is filled in from the germline J gene. The rearrangement joins TRBV7-2 to TRBJ1-4; 7 positions match TRBD1. V was pared by 6 bases and J by 7 bases, with 8 bases of the junction left unmatched. Germline assignment: CDR1 SGHTA and CDR2 FQGNSA. This CDR3 contains 14 residues. CDR3: CASRKTGLGEKLFF. The CDR3 DNA, read in part, is TGTGCCAGCAGAAAGACAGGGTTAGGTGAAAAA. The variable domain in full, with the rest retrieved from reference TRBV7-2 and TRBJ1-4, is GAGVSQSPSNKVTEKGKDVELRCDPISGHTALYWYRQSLGQGLEFLIYFQGNSAPDKSGLPSDRFSAERTGGSVSTLTIQRTQQEDSAVYLCASRKTGLGEKLFFGSGTQLSVL.

There are many counts of this clone. The sequence runs out 3 residues before the end of the CDR3; the remainder is reconstructed from the germline J gene. The genes are TRBV29-1 and TRBJ1-1, with TRBD1 matching over 7 bases. CDR1 and CDR2 from the germline V gene are SQVTM and ANQGSEA. Trimming removed 1 base from V and 0 bases from J; junction bases left unmatched: 5. The CDR3 length is 15 residues. Here the CDR3 reads CSVEGGGTVNTEAFF. The part of the CDR3 DNA that was read is TGCAGCGTTGAAGGGGGTGGGACAGTGAACACTGAA.

In its sample, this clone was seen many times. The CDR3 end is not reached by the read, which stops 3 residues before it; the germline J gene fills it in. V is TRBV7-2 and J is TRBJ2-7; 11 bases line up with TRBD2. The CDR3 runs to 15 residues. Losses at the gene ends were 6 bases for V and 0 bases for J; bases not matched to a gene: 4. Germline CDR1 SGHTA, CDR2 FQGNSA. Here the CDR3 reads CASSSSGRSSYEQYF. CDR3 DNA (partial): TGTGCCAGCAGTTCTAGCGGGAGGAGCTCCTACGAG.

This clone was observed at least ten times. Sequencing ends 3 residues short of the CDR3 end; the germline J gene provides the rest. V is TRBV28 and J is TRBJ2-7, with TRBD2 as a possible D gene (5 bases). The CDR3 has 16 residues. V lost 3 bases and J 0 bases, leaving 15 bases between the germline ends. CDR1 and CDR2 (germline): MDHEN, SYDVKM. The sequenced part of the CDR3 DNA is TGTGCCAGCAGTTTTTCCTACAAGGCGGGCTCCTACGAG. Residues: CASSFSYKAGSYE. The full CDR3 sequence reads CASSFSYKAGSYEQYF.

The table lists this clone with many counts. The CDR3 goes on 3 residues after the read ends, and that part is filled in from the germline J gene. This chain uses TRBV20-1 with TRBJ1-1; possible D gene TRBD1, 6 bases. The CDR3 extends over 15 amino acids. Looked up from germline, CDR1 is DFQATT and CDR2 is SNEGSKA (reference sequence). Trimming took 2 bases from V and 1 from J, leaving 14 bases between them. The CDR3 region is CSARQHRETNTEAFF. The sequenced part of the CDR3 DNA is TGCAGTGCTAGACAACACAGGGAGACGAACACTGAA.

This clone occurred many times. The read halts 3 residues ahead of the CDR3 end, with the missing end drawn from the germline J gene. The genes are TRBV7-2 and TRBJ2-7; D not certain. This CDR3 has 14 residues. Trimming cost V 1 base and J 0 bases, with 7 bases left between them. Germline values: CDR1 SGHTA, CDR2 FQGNSA. The CDR3 bases that were read are TGTGCCAGCAGCTTAGAAGGGTTCTCCTACGAG. This sequence encodes CASSLEGFSYE. The CDR3, in full, reads CASSLEGFSYEQYF.

The sample holds many counts of this clone. The read ends 3 residues early relative to the CDR3; the germline J gene fills the gap. The chain employs TRBV20-1 and TRBJ2-6; D call uncertain. The CDR3 contains 14 residues. Trimming pared 1 base from V and 4 bases from J, leaving 8 bases between. Germline CDR1 and CDR2: DFQATT and SNEGSKA (reference sequence). The sequenced part of the CDR3 DNA is TGCAGTGCTAGAGCGGCGGCCGGGGCCAACGTC. Amino acids: CSARAAAGANV. The whole CDR3 sequence reads CSARAAAGANVLTF.

This clone came up many times. The CDR3 end lies 3 residues beyond the end of the read and is filled in from the germline J gene. The chain recombines TRBV29-1 with TRBJ2-7, with D perhaps TRBD2 (5 bases). From germline, CDR1 is SQVTM and CDR2 ANQGSEA. Trimming shortened V by 3 bases and J by 4 bases, and 16 bases separated the two germline ends. The CDR3 extends over 14 amino acids. The CDR3 bases that were read are TGCAGCGTTGATGGACTGGCTGGGAAATACGAG. This translates into CSVDGLAGKYE. The whole CDR3 is CSVDGLAGKYEQYF.